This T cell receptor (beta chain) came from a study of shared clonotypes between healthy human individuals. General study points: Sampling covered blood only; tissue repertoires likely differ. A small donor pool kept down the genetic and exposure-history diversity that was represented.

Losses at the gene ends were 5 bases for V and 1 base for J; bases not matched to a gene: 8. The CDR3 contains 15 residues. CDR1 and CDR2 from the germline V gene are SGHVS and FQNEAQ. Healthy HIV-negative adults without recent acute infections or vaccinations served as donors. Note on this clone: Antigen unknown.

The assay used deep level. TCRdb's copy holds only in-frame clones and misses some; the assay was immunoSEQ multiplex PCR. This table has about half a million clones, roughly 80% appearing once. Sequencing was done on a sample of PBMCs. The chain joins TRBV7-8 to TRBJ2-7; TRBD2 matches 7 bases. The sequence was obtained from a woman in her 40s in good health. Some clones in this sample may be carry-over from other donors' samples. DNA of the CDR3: TGTGCCAGCAGCGGACTAGGATGGGTTTCCTACGAGCAGTACTTC. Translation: CASSGLGWVSYEQYF.